This TCR beta chain was found in a study of shared clonotypes between healthy human individuals. About this clone: The antigen is unknown.

V was trimmed by 4 bases and J by 3 bases, leaving 13 bases between them. The germline CDR1 and CDR2 sequences are MNHNS and SASEGT. This CDR3 region has 14 residues. General study points: Non-shared clonotypes showed lower generation probabilities than clonotypes common to all four donors.

Samples underwent the assay at deep level. Profiled with immunoSEQ multiplex PCR; TCRdb holds only in-frame clones, not every one. Counted here are about 680,000 clones, less than 85% occurring once; the ten biggest clones make up over 1.5%. This chain links TRBV6-1 with TRBJ2-7, with D perhaps TRBD1 (5 bases). Sequenced input: memory CD4+ T cells sorted from blood. Subset: CD45RA-negative fraction. This receptor was obtained from a woman in her 30s in good health. Here the CDR3 reads CASSADPGNYEQYF. DNA for the CDR3: TGTGCCAGCAGTGCGGACCCAGGGAACTACGAGCAGTACTTC.